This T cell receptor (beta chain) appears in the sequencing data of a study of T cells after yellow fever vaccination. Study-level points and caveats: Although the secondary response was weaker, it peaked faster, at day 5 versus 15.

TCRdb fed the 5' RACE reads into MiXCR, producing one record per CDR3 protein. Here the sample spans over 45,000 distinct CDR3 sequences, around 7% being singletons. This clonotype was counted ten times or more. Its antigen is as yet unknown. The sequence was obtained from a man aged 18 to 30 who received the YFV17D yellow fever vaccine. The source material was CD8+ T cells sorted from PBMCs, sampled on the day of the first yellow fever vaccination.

CDR3: CASSLDRGLTTGELFF. The CDR3 DNA follows: TGCGCCAGCAGCTTGGACAGGGGGTTAACCACCGGGGAGCTGTTTTTT. The chain has TRBV5-1 and TRBJ2-2; 8 nucleotides line up with TRBD1. V trimming: 0 bases; J trimming: 4 bases; junction bases outside the gene matches: 5. Germline-derived CDR1 and CDR2 are SGHRS and YFSETQ. This CDR3 contains 16 residues.